This TCR beta chain was sequenced for a study of response to subunit inactivated influenza vaccine. Germline CDR1 reads MNHNS; CDR2 reads SASEGT. The CDR3 has 14 amino acids. The V end lost 6 bases, the J end lost 7 bases, and 15 bases lay between the germline ends. Via MiXCR, TCRdb re-called the RT-PCR reads, giving one row per CDR3 protein. The sample shows about 620,000 distinct CDR3 sequences, 11% of them seen only once. The sample was also reused in another study, on T cells expressing NK-cell markers. As that study records: Beta-chain TCR cDNA was generated via 5'RACE template switching with UMIs. In several experiments, sorting was restricted to alpha-beta TCR T cells by an anti-gamma-delta TCR antibody.

The source material was PBMCs from blood, sampled on the day of vaccination. The clonotype comes from a man in his forties or fifties who received an inactivated influenza vaccine. The genes are TRBV6-1 and TRBJ1-4, with D uncertain. The chain's CDR3 is CASSPTREGEKLFF. Written as DNA, the CDR3 is TGTGCCAGCAGCCCTACAAGGGAGGGTGAAAAACTGTTTTTT.